This T cell receptor beta chain was identified during a study of blood T cells in healthy people across ages. A sample-barcoded 5' primer and a J-beta primer mix were used in a second PCR of about 7 to 12 cycles. From the 5' RACE reads, TCRdb called clonotypes with MiXCR, one entry per CDR3 protein. The sample lists about 730,000 distinct CDR3 sequences, 40% to 45% occurring once. This clonotype was detected a few times. V shed 0 bases and J 0 bases; nucleotides not matched to a gene: 1. CDR3 size: 15 residues. CDR1 is SGDLS, CDR2 YYNGEE, per germline. The receptor was derived from a woman aged 55 to 70 in good health. The chain has TRBV9 and TRBJ2-3; 7 nucleotides match TRBD2. Sequencing was performed on blood. CDR3 amino acids: CASSVVGGSTDTQYF. The CDR3 bases are TGTGCCAGCAGCGTAGTGGGGGGGAGCACAGATACGCAGTATTTT.